The 13 T cell receptor beta chains in this list originate from one sample, sequenced in a study of T-cell reconstitution after alpha-beta-depleted transplantation in children. Study-wide results and caveats: Diversity and T-cell counts at one year after transplant derived mostly from new T cells.

It was with unique molecular identifiers that the TCRbeta library was prepared. TCRdb independently ran MiXCR on the PCR reads; one entry per CDR3 protein. The table shows a few hundred thousand distinct CDR3 sequences, with over 7.5% occurring only once. Which antigens these TCRs recognize remains unknown. Sequenced material: peripheral blood, taken 360 days after TCRalphabeta/CD19-depleted stem cell transplant. The origin of the receptors is a female patient aged 2 to 10 who had a stem cell transplant for Fanconi anemia, so the T cells may come from the graft donor.

The V call is TRBV7-3, the J call TRBJ2-5; tentatively, D is TRBD1 or TRBD2 (6 bases each). The CDR3 spans 15 residues. Per germline, CDR1 SGHTA and CDR2 FQGTGA. Trimming left V 4 bases short and J 5 bases short, with 17 bases between. The CDR3: CASSSRGPPSETQYF. In DNA form, the CDR3 reads TGTGCCAGCAGCTCCCGGGGGCCGCCGAGCGAGACCCAGTACTTC.

The chain combines TRBV11-1 with TRBJ2-1; 13 bases align to TRBD2. In germline, CDR1 is SGHAT, CDR2 FQDESV (reference sequence). Trimming removed 5 bases from V and 4 bases from J; junction bases left unmatched: 11. The CDR3 spans 18 residues. CDR3 nucleotide sequence: TGTGCCAGCAGCCCCTCCCAACTAGCGGGGGGGTTTTACAATGAGCAGTTCTTC. Residues: CASSPSQLAGGFYNEQFF. Combining the CDR3 with reference TRBV11-1 and TRBJ2-1 gives the whole variable domain EAEVAQSPRYKITEKSQAVAFWCDPISGHATLYWYRQILGQGPELLVQFQDESVVDDSQLPKDRFSAERLKGVDSTLKIQPAELGDSAMYLCASSPSQLAGGFYNEQFFGPGTRLTVL.

Only a few counts were recorded for this clonotype. The gene calls are TRBV6-5 and TRBJ1-4; D may be TRBD1 (5 bases). V dropped 6 bases and J dropped 5 bases, with 16 bases sitting between them. CDR1 and CDR2 from the germline V gene are MNHEY and SVGAGI. This CDR3 comprises 15 residues. The CDR3 region is CASRRGGAPNEKLFF. In DNA, the CDR3 is TGTGCCAGCAGACGTGGAGGGGCGCCGAATGAAAAACTGTTTTTT.

The chain is built from TRBV12-5 and TRBJ2-1, with 8 bases lining up with TRBD2. J lost 4 bases, V lost 3 bases, and 8 bases had no gene match. CDR1 LGHNT and CDR2 FRNRAP come from the germline V gene. The CDR3 is 16 residues long. CDR3 nucleotide sequence: TGTGCTAGTGGTTTTAGCGGGGCTACGATTTACAATGAGCAGTTCTTC. This translates into CASGFSGATIYNEQFF.

Ten or more counts support this clonotype. The chain combines TRBV12-3 or TRBV12-4 with TRBJ2-7, with 7 bases identical to TRBD2. The J segment lost 6 bases and the V segment lost 3 bases, leaving 5 bases of the junction unmatched. CDR3 size: 13 residues. CDR3 in amino acids: CASSFRGGFEQYF. The CDR3 DNA is TGTGCCAGCAGTTTCCGGGGAGGGTTCGAGCAGTACTTC.

This clonotype showed up many times. The J gene is TRBJ2-1, the V gene TRBV10-3; TRBD2 aligns across 11 bases. CDR3 length: 16 amino acids. V lost 4 bases, J lost 4 bases, and 6 bases stayed unmatched. Germline CDR1 and CDR2: ENHRY and SYGVKD. The DNA of the CDR3 is TGTGCCATCAGTGGCCTGGGGACTAGCGGATACAATGAGCAGTTCTTC. Protein: CAISGLGTSGYNEQFF.

This clonotype came up many times. This chain connects TRBV4-1 to TRBJ2-4, with D unclear. V lost 0 bases to trimming and J lost 0 bases, with 9 bases between them. This CDR3 comprises 16 residues. Germline V gene data show CDR1 as MGHRA and CDR2 as YSYEKL. The CDR3 region is CASSQDVDLAKNIQYF. CDR3 DNA: TGCGCCAGCAGCCAAGATGTTGACCTAGCCAAAAACATTCAGTACTTC.

This clonotype was observed at least ten times. The chain has TRBV5-1 and TRBJ2-3; D call uncertain. This CDR3 has 13 residues. Trimming took off 5 bases at V and 0 bases at J, with 7 bases between the two ends. Germline V gene sequence: CDR1 SGHRS, CDR2 YFSETQ. In DNA, the CDR3 is TGCGCCAGCAGGGGGTCTAGCACAGATACGCAGTATTTT. Translated: CASRGSSTDTQYF.

This clonotype was seen many times. This CDR3 is CASSYRKVSGANVLTF. CDR3 DNA sequence: TGTGCCAGCAGTTACCGCAAAGTCTCTGGGGCCAACGTCCTGACTTTC. The rearrangement uses TRBV6-2 or TRBV6-3 and TRBJ2-6; D unclear. The V gene's germline CDR1 is MNHEY and CDR2 SVGEGT. There are 16 residues in the CDR3. Trimming removed 2 bases at V and 0 bases at J, with 8 bases between.

This sequence joins TRBV11-2 and TRBJ2-7, with D perhaps TRBD2 (5 bases). Trimming shortened V by 2 bases and J by 1 base, and 18 bases separated the two germline ends. Germline loops: CDR1 SGHAT, CDR2 FQNNGV. The CDR3 runs 17 residues. CDR3 region: CASSLRFVDYLSYEQYF. The CDR3 DNA is TGTGCCAGCAGCTTAAGGTTTGTCGACTACTTATCCTACGAGCAGTACTTC.

This clonotype occurred a few times. This sequence joins TRBV7-3 and TRBJ2-1; TRBD1 agrees at 8 bases. CDR3 length: 12 amino acids. The V gene's germline CDR1 is SGHTA and CDR2 FQGTGA. V was pared by 5 bases and J by 10 bases, with 4 bases of the junction left unmatched. DNA for the CDR3: TGTGCCAGCAGCCTGGGACAGGCAGAGCAGTTCTTC. As protein: CASSLGQAEQFF.

There are many counts of this clonotype. The V call is TRBV18, the J call TRBJ2-7, with TRBD2 matching 11 bases. The J segment lost 5 bases and the V segment lost 4 bases, leaving 4 bases of the junction unmatched. The germline gives CDR1 KGHSH, CDR2 LQKENI. The CDR3 is 14 residues long. In DNA form, the CDR3 reads TGTGCCAGCTCACTAGCGGGAGGGCCAAACGAGCAGTACTTC. Translation: CASSLAGGPNEQYF.

This clonotype was seen at least ten times. The gene calls are TRBV10-2 and TRBJ2-2; D is undetermined. CDR1 and CDR2 (germline): WSHSY, SAAADI. The CDR3 consists of 13 residues. Trimming shortened V by 10 bases and J by 3 bases, and 12 bases separated the two germline ends. Here the CDR3 reads CATTRRDTGELFF. CDR3 bases: TGCGCCACCACCCGGCGTGACACCGGGGAGCTGTTTTTT.